This T cell receptor beta chain was recovered during a study of molecular identifiers for immune sequencing clone quantification. TCRdb re-derived calls from the PCR reads in MiXCR, one entry per CDR3 protein. The sample yields about 640,000 distinct CDR3 sequences, 20% seen once. A remark on this clonotype: A much larger clonotype is one base distant, so this may be a read error.

Naive CD8 T cells were picked out by sorting for CD8+CD4-CCR7+CD45RA+. From germline, CDR1 is MNHNS and CDR2 SASEGT. This CDR3 contains 15 residues. The chain employs TRBV6-1 and TRBJ1-1; D not resolved. Sequenced material: naive CD8+ T cells from blood, with Jurkat cell RNA spiked in. Subset in this sample: FACS-sorted CD8+CD4-CCR7+CD45RA+ naive T cells. This TCR came from a human donor in good health. Some libraries in this study had Jurkat cell RNA spiked in. The CDR3 is CASKGRPFSNTEALF. The CDR3 DNA sequence: TGTGCCAGCAAGGGCCGACCTTTCTCGAACACTGAAGCTCTCTTT.